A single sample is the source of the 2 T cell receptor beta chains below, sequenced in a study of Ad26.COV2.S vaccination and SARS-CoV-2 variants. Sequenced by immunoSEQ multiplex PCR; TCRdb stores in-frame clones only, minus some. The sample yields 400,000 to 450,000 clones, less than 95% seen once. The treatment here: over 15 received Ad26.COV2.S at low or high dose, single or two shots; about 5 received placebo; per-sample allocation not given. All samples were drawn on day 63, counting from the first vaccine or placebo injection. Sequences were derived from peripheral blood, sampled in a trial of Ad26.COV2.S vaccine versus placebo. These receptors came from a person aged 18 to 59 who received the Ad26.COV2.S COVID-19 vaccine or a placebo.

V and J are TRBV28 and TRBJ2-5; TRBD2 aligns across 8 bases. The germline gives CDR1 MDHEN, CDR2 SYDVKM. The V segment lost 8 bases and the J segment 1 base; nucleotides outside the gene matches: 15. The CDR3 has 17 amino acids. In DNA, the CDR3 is TGTGCCAGCCGAAGCCGGGAGGGGCATATCATCCAAGAGACCCAGTACTTC. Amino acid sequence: CASRSREGHIIQETQYF.

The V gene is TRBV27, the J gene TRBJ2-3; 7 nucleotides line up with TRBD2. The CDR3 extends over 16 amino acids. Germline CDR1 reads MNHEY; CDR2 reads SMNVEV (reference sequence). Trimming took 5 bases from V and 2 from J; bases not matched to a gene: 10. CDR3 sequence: CASSASGEGPTDTQYF. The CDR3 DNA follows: TGTGCCAGCAGTGCGTCTGGGGAGGGTCCCACAGATACGCAGTATTTT.